The present T cell receptor (beta chain) was sequenced within a study of cytotoxic CD8 clonotypes in ibrutinib-treated CLL. Study-level findings and limits: Sustained-remission and progressing patients had different sampling times.

This clone was seen a few times. Its antigen is as yet unknown. The CDR3 has 11 amino acids. V lost 4 bases to trimming and J lost 14 bases, with 12 bases between them. Germline CDR1 SGHDN, CDR2 FVKESK. Assay used: immunoSEQ multiplex PCR; TCRdb lists only in-frame clones, some missing. The repertoire holds about 140,000 clones, with approximately 75% as singletons. This receptor was obtained from a human donor with chronic lymphocytic leukemia. The starting material was PBMCs, obtained after 12 months of ibrutinib treatment. J is TRBJ2-1 and V is TRBV14, with D hard to call. DNA of the CDR3: TGTGCCAGCAGCCCTGGACCTTTAAAGTTCTTC. Translation: CASSPGPLKFF. The variable domain in full, completed from reference TRBV14 and TRBJ2-1, reads EAGVTQFPSHSVIEKGQTVTLRCDPISGHDNLYWYRRVMGKEIKFLLHFVKESKQDESGMPNNRFLAERTGGTYSTLKVQPAELEDSGVYFCASSPGPLKFFGPGTRLTVL.